Presented here are 20 T cell receptor beta chains from one specimen sequenced in a study of blood T cell repertoires in COVID-19. Profiling relied on immunoSEQ multiplex PCR, and the TCRdb table lists in-frame clones only, not all of them. The sample has 150,000 to 200,000 clones; around four fifths are singletons. The specimen was peripheral blood. The receptors stem from a woman aged 70-85 years with COVID-19, enrolled during active disease.

The chain links TRBV5-4 to TRBJ2-1, with TRBD2 matching over 11 bases. CDR1 and CDR2 from the germline V gene are SGHNT and YYREEE (reference sequence). The CDR3 is 15 residues long. V shed 0 bases, J shed 8 bases, and the junction held 4 bases outside the gene matches. The CDR3 loop reads CASSLELAGVYEQFF. CDR3 DNA: TGTGCCAGCAGCTTGGAACTAGCGGGAGTCTATGAGCAGTTCTTC.

The chain uses TRBV2 and TRBJ1-1; 8 nucleotides match TRBD1. The CDR3 extends over 15 amino acids. Germline lookup yields CDR1 SNHLY and CDR2 FYNNEI. Trimming removed 1 base from V and 2 bases from J; junction bases left unmatched: 3. This chain's CDR3 is CASSEGAGGNTEAFF. The CDR3 nucleotides are TGTGCCAGCAGTGAAGGGGCAGGGGGCAACACTGAAGCTTTCTTT.

The V and J genes are TRBV10-3 and TRBJ2-5; weak D call: TRBD2 (7 bases). The V gene's germline CDR1 is ENHRY and CDR2 SYGVKD. V was clipped by 8 bases and J by 4 bases, with 14 bases between them. The CDR3 has 13 amino acids. The CDR3 nucleotides read TGTGCCATCGCCCGGGGGGCCGGAGAGACCCAGTACTTC. It codes for CAIARGAGETQYF.

This clone was recorded only once. This sequence joins TRBV6-2 or TRBV6-3 and TRBJ2-2; 8 bases match TRBD2. With V trimmed by 5 bases and J by 5 bases, 10 bases remained unmatched. CDR3 length equals 16 residues. Germline assignment: CDR1 MNHEY and CDR2 SVGEGT. The CDR3 DNA reads TGTGCCAGCAGTAGGGCCGGGACTAGAATTACCGGGGAGCTGTTTTTT. This sequence encodes CASSRAGTRITGELFF.

CDR3 sequence: CASISPQGGVGNTIYF. CDR3 sequence (DNA): TGTGCCAGCATCTCTCCCCAGGGAGGCGTTGGAAACACCATATATTTT. The chain joins TRBV28 to TRBJ1-3; TRBD1 is a possible D gene (5 bases). CDR1 is MDHEN and CDR2 is SYDVKM in the germline V gene. The germline V and J ends were trimmed by 7 bases and 3 bases, with 19 bases remaining between them. The CDR3 spans 16 residues.

This clone was found once. The chain is built from TRBV6-5 and TRBJ1-1; the match to TRBD1 covers 7 bases. Germline-derived CDR1 and CDR2 are MNHEY and SVGAGI. The CDR3 is 14 residues long. Trimming took 7 bases from V and 2 from J; bases not matched to a gene: 7. The CDR3 here is CASNLDRVNTEAFF. The CDR3 DNA follows: TGTGCCAGCAATCTCGACAGGGTTAACACTGAAGCTTTCTTT.

The rearrangement joins TRBV6-1 to TRBJ2-7, with D unclear. The ends were cut back, 3 bases at V and 0 bases at J, with 15 bases in the middle. Germline-derived CDR1 and CDR2 are MNHNS and SASEGT. The CDR3 length is 16 residues. In DNA form, the CDR3 reads TGTGCCAGCAGTGATCTTGCCCAATTTAGCTCCTACGAGCAGTACTTC. It specifies CASSDLAQFSSYEQYF.

The chain recombines TRBV28 with TRBJ2-7; 8 bases are a match to TRBD2. In germline, CDR1 is MDHEN, CDR2 SYDVKM. The CDR3 runs 15 residues. V shed 6 bases and J 6 bases; nucleotides not matched to a gene: 13. The CDR3 DNA sequence: TGTGCCAGCAGAAGCGGGATGCGGGGGGTAGCCGAGCAGTACTTC. It is translated as CASRSGMRGVAEQYF.

The chain couples TRBV30 to TRBJ1-1; no firm D call. The CDR3 consists of 15 residues. V dropped 3 bases and J dropped 3 bases, with 17 bases sitting between them. Germline V CDR1 and CDR2: GTSNPN, SVGIG (reference sequence). CDR3 DNA: TGTGCCTGGAGCTTCGGGAGGACTAGGGACACTGAAGCTTTCTTT. Translation: CAWSFGRTRDTEAFF.

This sequence joins TRBV24-1 and TRBJ2-5; 11 bases match TRBD2. The trim removed 3 bases at V and 9 bases at J, leaving 5 bases unmatched. This CDR3 spans 14 amino acids. CDR1 is KGHDR, CDR2 SFDVKD, per germline. The CDR3 DNA sequence: TGTGCCACCAGTGATCCTAGCGGGAGGACCCCCCAGTACTTC. Protein product: CATSDPSGRTPQYF.

The genes are TRBV9 and TRBJ1-4; no firm D call. V was cut by 1 base and J by 6 bases, with 10 bases left in between. Germline CDR1 reads SGDLS; CDR2 reads YYNGEE. CDR3 length equals 14 residues. This chain's CDR3 is CASSVRGGDEKLFF. In DNA, the CDR3 is TGTGCCAGCAGCGTAAGAGGAGGTGATGAAAAACTGTTTTTT.

The gene calls are TRBV18 and TRBJ1-1; 9 positions match TRBD1. There are 16 residues in the CDR3. Germline V gene lookup returns CDR1 KGHSH and CDR2 LQKENI. V lost 2 bases to trimming and J lost 5 bases; unmatched junction nucleotides: 9. This chain's CDR3 is CASSPLTGGGKTEAFF. The CDR3 nucleotides are TGTGCCAGCTCACCATTGACAGGGGGAGGTAAAACTGAAGCTTTCTTT. Based on the CDR3 plus reference TRBV18 and TRBJ1-1, the full variable domain is NAGVMQNPRHLVRRRGQEARLRCSPMKGHSHVYWYRQLPEEGLKFMVYLQKENIIDESGMPKERFSAEFPKEGPSILRIQQVVRGDSAAYFCASSPLTGGGKTEAFFGQGTRLTVV.

This clone was detected a few times. The chain carries TRBV19 and TRBJ2-7, with D perhaps matching TRBD1 (6 bases). The CDR3 covers 12 residues. V lost 8 bases and J 2 bases, leaving 10 bases between the germline ends. Germline CDR1 and CDR2: LNHDA and SQIVND (reference sequence). This CDR3 is CASSDRTYEQYF. CDR3 sequence (DNA): TGTGCCAGTTCCGACAGGACCTACGAGCAGTACTTC.

V usage is TRBV14 and J usage is TRBJ1-2; 9 bases fit TRBD1. CDR3 length: 15 residues. The J segment lost 6 bases and the V segment lost 1 base, leaving 6 bases of the junction unmatched. CDR1 is SGHDN, CDR2 FVKESK, per germline. Written as DNA, the CDR3 is TGTGCCAGCAGCCAAGCCAAACAGGGGGCGAATGGCTACACCTTC. It translates to CASSQAKQGANGYTF.

The table lists this clone with a count of one. The chain couples TRBV19 to TRBJ1-5, with D possibly TRBD1 on 6 matching bases. Germline V gives CDR1 LNHDA, CDR2 SQIVND (reference sequence). The CDR3 is 16 amino acids. The V end was cut by 6 bases, the J end by 1 base, with 16 bases between. In DNA, the CDR3 is TGTGCCAGTAGCCTTCAGGGGTCCCTAAGCAATCAGCCCCAGCATTTT. Translating it yields CASSLQGSLSNQPQHF. Full variable domain (missing parts from reference TRBV19 and TRBJ1-5): DGGITQSPKYLFRKEGQNVTLSCEQNLNHDAMYWYRQDPGQGLRLIYYSQIVNDFQKGDIAEGYSVSREKKESFPLTVTSAQKNPTAFYLCASSLQGSLSNQPQHFGDGTRLSIL.

V is TRBV7-2 and J is TRBJ2-3; 13 bases line up with TRBD2. The CDR3 spans 16 residues. V lost 2 bases to trimming and J lost 5 bases; unmatched junction nucleotides: 4. Looked up from germline, CDR1 is SGHTA and CDR2 is FQGNSA. In DNA, the CDR3 is TGTGCCAGCAGCTTAACTAGCGGGAGGGCCGGAGATACGCAGTATTTT. It translates to CASSLTSGRAGDTQYF.

This clone was recorded a few times. Within the sample, other DNA sequences also encode this same CDR3. The chain joins TRBV7-2 to TRBJ2-7; D possibly corresponds to TRBD2 (6 bases). The length of the CDR3 is 15 residues. Germline CDR1 reads SGHTA; CDR2 reads FQGNSA. The V end was cut by 1 base, the J end by 2 bases, with 12 bases between. CDR3 sequence (DNA): TGTGCCAGCAGCTTAGGGCCTAGCGAAACCTACGAGCAGTACTTC. Amino acid sequence: CASSLGPSETYEQYF.

The V gene is TRBV7-9, the J gene TRBJ2-7; D uncertain. Germline V gives CDR1 SEHNR, CDR2 FQNEAQ (reference sequence). The CDR3 loop spans 15 amino acids. V gave up 5 bases and J gave up 0 bases, with 14 bases separating them. In DNA, the CDR3 is TGTGCCAGCAGCGTTTTATCCGAGATCTCCTACGAGCAGTACTTC. As protein: CASSVLSEISYEQYF.

The chain carries TRBV27 and TRBJ1-1, with unresolved D. CDR1 is MNHEY, CDR2 SMNVEV, per germline (reference sequence). The CDR3 is 14 residues long. V gave up 0 bases and J gave up 5 bases, with 10 bases separating them. DNA for the CDR3: TGTGCCAGCAGTTTATCGGCGGTTCGGACTGAAGCTTTCTTT. It translates to CASSLSAVRTEAFF.

The sample holds one count of this clone. The chain recombines TRBV30 with TRBJ2-5; TRBD2 matches 9 bases. The germline CDR1 and CDR2 sequences are GTSNPN and SVGIG (reference sequence). Germline trimming cut 4 bases from V and 4 bases from J; bases unmatched to any gene: 10. CDR3 length: 15 residues. The CDR3 sequence is CAWTPGGSGRETQYF. The CDR3 DNA reads TGTGCCTGGACCCCGGGGGGTAGCGGGAGAGAGACCCAGTACTTC.